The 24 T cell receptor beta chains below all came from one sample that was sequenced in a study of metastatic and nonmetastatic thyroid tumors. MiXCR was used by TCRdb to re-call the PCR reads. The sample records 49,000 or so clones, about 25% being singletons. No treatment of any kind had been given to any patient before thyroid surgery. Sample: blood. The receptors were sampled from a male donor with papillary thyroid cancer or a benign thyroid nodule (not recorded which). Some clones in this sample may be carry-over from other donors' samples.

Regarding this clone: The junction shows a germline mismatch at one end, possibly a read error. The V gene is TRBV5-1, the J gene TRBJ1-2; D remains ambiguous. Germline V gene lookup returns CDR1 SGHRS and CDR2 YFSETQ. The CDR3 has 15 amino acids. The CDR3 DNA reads TGCGCCAGCAGCTTGGAGGGCAGTCCGGGCTATGGCTACGCCTTC. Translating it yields CASSLEGSPGYGYAF.

The CDR3 sequence: CASTYSTEAFF. In DNA form, the CDR3 reads TGTGCCAGCACCTATAGCACTGAAGCTTTCTTT. V is TRBV28 and J is TRBJ1-1; D remains unclear. CDR3 size: 11 residues. Germline CDR1 and CDR2: MDHEN and SYDVKM. Trimming left V 7 bases short and J 4 bases short, with 7 bases between.

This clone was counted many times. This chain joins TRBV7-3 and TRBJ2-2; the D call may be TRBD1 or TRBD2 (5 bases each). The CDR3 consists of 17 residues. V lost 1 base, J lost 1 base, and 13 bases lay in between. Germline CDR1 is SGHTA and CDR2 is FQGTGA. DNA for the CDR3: TGTGCCAGCAGCTTAATGGGACCAAACCTGAACACCGGGGAGCTGTTTTTT. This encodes CASSLMGPNLNTGELFF.

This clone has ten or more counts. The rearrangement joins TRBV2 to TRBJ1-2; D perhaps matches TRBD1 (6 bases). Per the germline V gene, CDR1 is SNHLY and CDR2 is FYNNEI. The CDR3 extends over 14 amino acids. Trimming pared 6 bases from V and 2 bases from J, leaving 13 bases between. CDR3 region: CASRHETGNYGYTF. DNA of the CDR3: TGTGCCAGCAGACACGAGACAGGAAACTATGGCTACACCTTC.

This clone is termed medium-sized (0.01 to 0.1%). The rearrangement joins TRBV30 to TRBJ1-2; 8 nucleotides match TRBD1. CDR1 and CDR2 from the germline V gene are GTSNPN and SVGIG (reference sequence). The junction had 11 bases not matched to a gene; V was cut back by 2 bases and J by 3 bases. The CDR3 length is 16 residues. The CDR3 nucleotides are TGTGCCTGGAGTACCAGGGGGCAAGTCTGGGACTATGGCTACACCTTC. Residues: CAWSTRGQVWDYGYTF.

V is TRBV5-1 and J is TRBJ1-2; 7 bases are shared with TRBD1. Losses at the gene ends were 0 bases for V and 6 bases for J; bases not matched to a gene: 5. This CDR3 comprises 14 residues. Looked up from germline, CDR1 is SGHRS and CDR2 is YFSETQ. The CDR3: CASSLADRVDGYTF. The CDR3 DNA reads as TGCGCCAGCAGCTTGGCCGACAGGGTGGATGGCTACACCTTC.

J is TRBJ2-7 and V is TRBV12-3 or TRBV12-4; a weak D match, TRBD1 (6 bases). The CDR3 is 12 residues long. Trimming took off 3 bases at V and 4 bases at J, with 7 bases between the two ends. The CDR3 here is CASSFRGYEQYF. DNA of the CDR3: TGTGCCAGCAGTTTCAGGGGATACGAGCAGTACTTC.

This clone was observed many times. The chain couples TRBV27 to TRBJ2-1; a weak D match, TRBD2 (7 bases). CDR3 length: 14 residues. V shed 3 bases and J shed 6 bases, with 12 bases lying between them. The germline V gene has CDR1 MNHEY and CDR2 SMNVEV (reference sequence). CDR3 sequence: CASSLRGLPNEQFF. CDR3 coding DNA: TGTGCCAGCAGTTTGCGGGGGCTCCCCAATGAGCAGTTCTTC.

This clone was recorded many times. This CDR3 reads CASRRQETQYF. As DNA, the CDR3 is TGTGCCAGCAGACGCCAAGAGACCCAGTACTTC. This chain uses TRBV6-1 with TRBJ2-5; no clear D. V lost 6 bases, J lost 1 base, and 3 bases lay in between. Germline V gene data show CDR1 as MNHNS and CDR2 as SASEGT. The CDR3 has 11 amino acids.

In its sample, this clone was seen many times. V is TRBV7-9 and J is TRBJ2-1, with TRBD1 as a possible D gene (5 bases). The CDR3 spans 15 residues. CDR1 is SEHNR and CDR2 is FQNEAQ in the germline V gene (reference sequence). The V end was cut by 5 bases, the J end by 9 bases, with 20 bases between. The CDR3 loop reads CASSELGPTGLEQFF. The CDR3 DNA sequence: TGTGCCAGCAGCGAGCTAGGTCCTACAGGTCTTGAGCAGTTCTTC.

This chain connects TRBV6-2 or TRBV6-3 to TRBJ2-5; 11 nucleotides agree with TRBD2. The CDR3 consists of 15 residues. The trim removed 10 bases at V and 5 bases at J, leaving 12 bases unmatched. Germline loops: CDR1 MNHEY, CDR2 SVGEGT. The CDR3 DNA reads TGTGCCATTGGACTAGCGGGTGTGGTGGGGGAGACCCAGTACTTC. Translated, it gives CAIGLAGVVGETQYF.

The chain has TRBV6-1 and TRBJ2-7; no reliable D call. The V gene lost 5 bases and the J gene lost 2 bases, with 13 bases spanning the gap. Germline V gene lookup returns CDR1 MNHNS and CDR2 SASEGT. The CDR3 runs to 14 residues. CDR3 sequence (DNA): TGTGCCAGCAGTACTAAGGACGGTCCCTACGAGCAGTACTTC. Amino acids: CASSTKDGPYEQYF.

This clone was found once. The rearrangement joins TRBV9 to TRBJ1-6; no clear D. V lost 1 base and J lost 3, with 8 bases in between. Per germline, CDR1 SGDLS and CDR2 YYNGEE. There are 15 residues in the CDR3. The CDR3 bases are TGTGCCAGCAGCGTACAAGCAGTCTATAATTCACCCCTCCACTTT. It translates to CASSVQAVYNSPLHF.

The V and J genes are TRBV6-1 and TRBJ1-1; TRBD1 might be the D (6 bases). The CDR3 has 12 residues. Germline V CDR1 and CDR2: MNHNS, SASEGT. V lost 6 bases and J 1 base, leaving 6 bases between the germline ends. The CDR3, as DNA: TGTGCCAGCAGGACAGGGAACACTGAAGCTTTCTTT. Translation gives CASRTGNTEAFF.

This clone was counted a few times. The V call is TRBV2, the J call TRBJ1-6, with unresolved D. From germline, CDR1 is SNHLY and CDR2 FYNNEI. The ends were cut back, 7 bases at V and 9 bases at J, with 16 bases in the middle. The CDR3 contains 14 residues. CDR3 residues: CASIRDPDGSPLHF. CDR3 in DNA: TGTGCCAGCATCAGAGATCCGGACGGTTCACCCCTCCACTTT. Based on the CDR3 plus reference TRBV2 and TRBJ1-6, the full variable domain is EPEVTQTPSHQVTQMGQEVILRCVPISNHLYFYWYRQILGQKVEFLVSFYNNEISEKSEIFDDQFSVERPDGSNFTLKIRSTKLEDSAMYFCASIRDPDGSPLHFGNGTRLTVT.

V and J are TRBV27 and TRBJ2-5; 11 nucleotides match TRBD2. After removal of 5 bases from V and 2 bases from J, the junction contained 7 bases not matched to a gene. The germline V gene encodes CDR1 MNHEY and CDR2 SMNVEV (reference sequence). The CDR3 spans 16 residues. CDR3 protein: CASSPPGLAVQETQYF. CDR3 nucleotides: TGTGCCAGCAGTCCGCCGGGACTAGCGGTACAAGAGACCCAGTACTTC.

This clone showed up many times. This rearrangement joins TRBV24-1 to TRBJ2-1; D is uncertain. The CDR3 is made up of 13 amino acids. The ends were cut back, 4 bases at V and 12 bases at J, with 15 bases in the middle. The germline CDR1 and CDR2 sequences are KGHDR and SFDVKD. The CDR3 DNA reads TGTGCCACCAGTGACCTGGCCCAAAGAGCGCAGTTCTTC. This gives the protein CATSDLAQRAQFF.

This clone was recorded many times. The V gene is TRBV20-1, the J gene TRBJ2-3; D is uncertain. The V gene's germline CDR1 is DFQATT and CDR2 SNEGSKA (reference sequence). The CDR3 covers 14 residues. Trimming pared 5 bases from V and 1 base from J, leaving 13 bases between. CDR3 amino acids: CSAPRRVGTDTQYF. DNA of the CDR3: TGCAGTGCTCCCAGAAGGGTTGGCACAGATACGCAGTATTTT.

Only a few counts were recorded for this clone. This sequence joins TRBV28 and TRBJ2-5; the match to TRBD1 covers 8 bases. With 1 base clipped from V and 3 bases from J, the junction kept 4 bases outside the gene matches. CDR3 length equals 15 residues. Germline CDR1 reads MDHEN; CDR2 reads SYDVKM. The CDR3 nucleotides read TGTGCCAGCAGTTTATATACAGGGGGAGAAGAGACCCAGTACTTC. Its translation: CASSLYTGGEETQYF.

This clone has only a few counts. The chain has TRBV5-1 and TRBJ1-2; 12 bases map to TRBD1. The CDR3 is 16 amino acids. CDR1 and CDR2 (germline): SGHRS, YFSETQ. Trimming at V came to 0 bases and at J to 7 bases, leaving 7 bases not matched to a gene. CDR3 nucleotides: TGCGCCAGCAGCTTGGTACCAGGGACAGGGGGCGGTGGCTACACCTTC. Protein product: CASSLVPGTGGGGYTF.

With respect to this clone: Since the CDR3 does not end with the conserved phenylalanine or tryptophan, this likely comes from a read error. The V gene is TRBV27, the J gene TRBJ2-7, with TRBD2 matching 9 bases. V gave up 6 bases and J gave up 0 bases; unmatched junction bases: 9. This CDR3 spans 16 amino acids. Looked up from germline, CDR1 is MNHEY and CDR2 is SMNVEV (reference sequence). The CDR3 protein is CASRRLAVPNSYEQYS. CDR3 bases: TGTGCCAGCAGGAGACTAGCGGTGCCCAACTCCTACGAGCAGTACTCC.

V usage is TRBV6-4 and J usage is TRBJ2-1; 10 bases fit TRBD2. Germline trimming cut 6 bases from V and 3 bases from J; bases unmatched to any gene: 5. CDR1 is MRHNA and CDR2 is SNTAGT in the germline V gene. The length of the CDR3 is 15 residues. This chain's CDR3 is CASSDGTSDYNEQFF. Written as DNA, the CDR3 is TGTGCCAGCAGCGATGGGACTAGCGACTACAATGAGCAGTTCTTC.

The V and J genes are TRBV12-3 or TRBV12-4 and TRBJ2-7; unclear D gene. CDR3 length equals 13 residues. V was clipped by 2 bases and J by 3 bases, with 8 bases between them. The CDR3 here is CASSLLDLYEQYF. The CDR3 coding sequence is TGTGCCAGCAGTTTATTGGACCTCTACGAGCAGTACTTC.

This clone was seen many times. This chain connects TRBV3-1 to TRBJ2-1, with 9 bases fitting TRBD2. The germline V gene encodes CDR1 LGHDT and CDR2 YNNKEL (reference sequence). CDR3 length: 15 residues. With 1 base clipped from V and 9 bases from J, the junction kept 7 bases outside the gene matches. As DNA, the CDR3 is TGTGCCAGCAGCCAAGGTCTGCGGGAGGGCGTTGAGCAGTTCTTC. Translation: CASSQGLREGVEQFF.